The T cell receptor beta chain under discussion was sequenced for a study of blood T cell repertoires in COVID-19. Original handling: Nucleated cell counts were estimated from reference gene primer amplification. The repertoire was sequenced with immunoSEQ multiplex PCR; TCRdb's copy has only in-frame clones and lacks some. V and J calls plus clone size are reproduced from that table; the DNA served to infer D and trimming. The sample consists of fewer than 100,000 clones, 75% to 85% of them appearing once. This sequence originates from a woman in her 50s with acute or convalescent COVID-19. Sequenced material: peripheral blood.

The CDR3 nucleotides are TGTGCCAGCAGTTTTAGACTAGGGGACGAGCAGTACTTC. This sequence encodes CASSFRLGDEQYF. The gene calls are TRBV27 and TRBJ2-7; weak D call: TRBD2 (6 bases). The length of the CDR3 is 13 residues. Germline CDR1 reads MNHEY; CDR2 reads SMNVEV (reference sequence). Trimming left V 3 bases short and J 5 bases short, with 11 bases between.